This TCR beta chain emerged from a study of molecular identifiers for immune sequencing clone quantification. Isolation of naive CD8 T cells was achieved by sorting on a CD8+CD4-CCR7+CD45RA+ phenotype. The V and J ends lost 4 bases and 0 bases respectively, with 11 bases between them. This CDR3 has 15 residues. Germline CDR1 and CDR2: SGHRS and YFSETQ. A single record per CDR3 protein comes from TCRdb applying MiXCR to the PCR reads. The data hold around 300,000 distinct CDR3 sequences, with roughly 24% observed a single time. This clonotype came up many times. The origin of this receptor is a human donor in good health. Some libraries in this study had Jurkat cell RNA spiked in. Material: naive CD8+ T cells from blood, with Jurkat cell RNA spiked in. The subset here: FACS-sorted CD8+CD4-CCR7+CD45RA+ naive T cells. The genes are TRBV5-1 and TRBJ2-1, with D possibly matching TRBD1 (6 bases). CDR3: CASSVRDTSYNEQFF. The CDR3 DNA sequence: TGCGCCAGCAGCGTCCGGGACACCTCCTACAATGAGCAGTTCTTC.